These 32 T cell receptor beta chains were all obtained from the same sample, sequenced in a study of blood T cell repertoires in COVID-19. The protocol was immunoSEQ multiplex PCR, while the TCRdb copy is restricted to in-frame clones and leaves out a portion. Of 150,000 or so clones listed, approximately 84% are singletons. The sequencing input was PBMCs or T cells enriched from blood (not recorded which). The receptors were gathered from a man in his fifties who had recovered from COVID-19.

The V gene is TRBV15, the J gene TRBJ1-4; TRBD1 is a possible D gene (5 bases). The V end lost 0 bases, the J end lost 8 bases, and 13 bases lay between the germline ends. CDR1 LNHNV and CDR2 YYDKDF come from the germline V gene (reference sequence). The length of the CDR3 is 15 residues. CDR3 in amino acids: CATSRDRQGGEKLFF. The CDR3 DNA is TGTGCCACCAGCAGAGATCGGCAGGGTGGGGAAAAACTGTTTTTT.

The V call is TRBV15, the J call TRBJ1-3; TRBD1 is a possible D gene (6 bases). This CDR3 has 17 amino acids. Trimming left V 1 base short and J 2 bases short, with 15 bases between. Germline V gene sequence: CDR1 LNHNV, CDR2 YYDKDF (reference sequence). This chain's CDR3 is CATSRAPQGPTGNTIYF. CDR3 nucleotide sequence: TGTGCCACCAGCAGAGCTCCACAGGGTCCGACTGGAAACACCATATATTTT.

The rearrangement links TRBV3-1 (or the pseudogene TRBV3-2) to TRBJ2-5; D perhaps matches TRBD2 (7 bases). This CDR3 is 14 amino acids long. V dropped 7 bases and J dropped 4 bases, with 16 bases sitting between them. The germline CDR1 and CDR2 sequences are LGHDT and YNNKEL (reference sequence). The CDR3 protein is CASMTRGGRETQYF. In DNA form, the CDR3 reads TGTGCCAGCATGACCAGGGGAGGGAGAGAGACCCAGTACTTC.

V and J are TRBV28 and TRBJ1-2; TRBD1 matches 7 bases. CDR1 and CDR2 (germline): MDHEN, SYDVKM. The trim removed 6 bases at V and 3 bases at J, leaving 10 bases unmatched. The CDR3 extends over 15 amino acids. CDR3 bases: TGTGCCAGCAGGACAGGGTCCGGGACAGACTATGGCTACACCTTC. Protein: CASRTGSGTDYGYTF.

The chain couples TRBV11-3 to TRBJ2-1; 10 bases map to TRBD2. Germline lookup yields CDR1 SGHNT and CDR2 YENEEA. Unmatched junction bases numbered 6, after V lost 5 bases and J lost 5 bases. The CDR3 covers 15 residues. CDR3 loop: CASSLTSGANNEQFF. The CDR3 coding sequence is TGTGCCAGCAGCCTAACTAGCGGGGCCAACAATGAGCAGTTCTTC.

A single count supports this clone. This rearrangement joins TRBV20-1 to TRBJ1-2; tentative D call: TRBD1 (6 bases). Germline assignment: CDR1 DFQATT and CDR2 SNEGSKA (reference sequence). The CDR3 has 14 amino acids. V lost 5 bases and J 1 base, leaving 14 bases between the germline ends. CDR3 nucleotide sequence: TGCAGTGCTGGTGGGGGCACCCTTAACTATGGCTACACCTTC. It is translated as CSAGGGTLNYGYTF.

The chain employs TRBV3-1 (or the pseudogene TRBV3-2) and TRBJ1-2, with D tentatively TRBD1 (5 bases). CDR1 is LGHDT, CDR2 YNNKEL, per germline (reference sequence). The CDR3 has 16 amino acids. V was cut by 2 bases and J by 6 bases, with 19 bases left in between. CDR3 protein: CASSQRVTGVRHGYTF. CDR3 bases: TGTGCCAGCAGCCAACGGGTGACGGGGGTAAGGCATGGCTACACCTTC.

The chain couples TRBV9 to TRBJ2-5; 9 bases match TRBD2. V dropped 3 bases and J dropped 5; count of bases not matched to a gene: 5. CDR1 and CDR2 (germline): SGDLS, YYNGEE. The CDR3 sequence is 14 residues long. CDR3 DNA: TGTGCCAGCAGCGGCGGGGGGGGCCAGGAGACCCAGTACTTC. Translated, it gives CASSGGGGQETQYF.

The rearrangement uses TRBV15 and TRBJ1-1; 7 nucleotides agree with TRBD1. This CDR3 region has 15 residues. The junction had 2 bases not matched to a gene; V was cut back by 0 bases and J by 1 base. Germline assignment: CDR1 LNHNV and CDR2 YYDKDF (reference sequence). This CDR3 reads CATSRDRTGNTEAFF. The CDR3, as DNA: TGTGCCACCAGCAGAGATAGGACAGGGAACACTGAAGCTTTCTTT.

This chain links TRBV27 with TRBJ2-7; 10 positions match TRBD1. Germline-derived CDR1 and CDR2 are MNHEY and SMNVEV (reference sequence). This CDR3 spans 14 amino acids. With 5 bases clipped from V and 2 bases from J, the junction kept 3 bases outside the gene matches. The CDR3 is CASSPGQGTYEQYF. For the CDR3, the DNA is TGTGCCAGCAGTCCGGGACAGGGGACCTACGAGCAGTACTTC.

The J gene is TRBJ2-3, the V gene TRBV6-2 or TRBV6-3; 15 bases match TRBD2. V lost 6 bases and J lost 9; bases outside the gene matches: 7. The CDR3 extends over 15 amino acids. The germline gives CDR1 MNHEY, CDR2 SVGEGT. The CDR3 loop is CASSDRTSGGATQYF. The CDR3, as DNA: TGTGCCAGCAGCGACAGGACTAGCGGGGGGGCCACGCAGTATTTT.

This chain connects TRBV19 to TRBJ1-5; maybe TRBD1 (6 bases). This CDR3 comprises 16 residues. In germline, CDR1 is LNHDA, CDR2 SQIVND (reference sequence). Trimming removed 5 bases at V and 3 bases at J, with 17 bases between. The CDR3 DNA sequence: TGTGCCAGTAGTTCAGGGGTTCTCCCCTCCAATCAGCCCCAGCATTTT. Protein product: CASSSGVLPSNQPQHF. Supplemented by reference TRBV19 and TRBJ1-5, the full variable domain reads DGGITQSPKYLFRKEGQNVTLSCEQNLNHDAMYWYRQDPGQGLRLIYYSQIVNDFQKGDIAEGYSVSREKKESFPLTVTSAQKNPTAFYLCASSSGVLPSNQPQHFGDGTRLSIL.

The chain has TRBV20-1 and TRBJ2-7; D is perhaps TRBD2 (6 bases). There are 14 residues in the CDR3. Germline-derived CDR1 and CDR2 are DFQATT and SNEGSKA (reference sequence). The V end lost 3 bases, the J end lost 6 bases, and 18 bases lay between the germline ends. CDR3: CSASKPGELGEQYF. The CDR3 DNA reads TGCAGTGCTAGTAAGCCGGGGGAATTAGGCGAGCAGTACTTC.

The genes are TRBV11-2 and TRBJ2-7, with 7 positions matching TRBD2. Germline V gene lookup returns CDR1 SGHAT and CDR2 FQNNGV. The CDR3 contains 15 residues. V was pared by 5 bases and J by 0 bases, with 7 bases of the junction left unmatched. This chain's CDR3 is CASSPERGSSYEQYF. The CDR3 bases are TGTGCCAGCAGCCCCGAGCGGGGAAGCTCCTACGAGCAGTACTTC. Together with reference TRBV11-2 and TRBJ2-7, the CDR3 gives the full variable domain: EAGVAQSPRYKIIEKRQSVAFWCNPISGHATLYWYQQILGQGPKLLIQFQNNGVVDDSQLPKDRFSAERLKGVDSTLKIQPAKLEDSAVYLCASSPERGSSYEQYFGPGTRLTVT.

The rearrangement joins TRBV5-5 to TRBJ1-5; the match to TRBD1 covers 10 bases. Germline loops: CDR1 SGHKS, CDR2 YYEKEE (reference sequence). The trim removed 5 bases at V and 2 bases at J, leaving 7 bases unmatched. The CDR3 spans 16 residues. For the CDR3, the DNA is TGTGCCAGCAGTTTAGCCGGGACAGGGGGCAATCAGCCCCAGCATTTT. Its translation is CASSLAGTGGNQPQHF.

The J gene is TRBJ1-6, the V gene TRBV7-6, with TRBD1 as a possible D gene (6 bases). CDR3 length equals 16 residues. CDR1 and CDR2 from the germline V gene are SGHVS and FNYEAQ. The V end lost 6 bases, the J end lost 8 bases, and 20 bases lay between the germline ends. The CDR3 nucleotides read TGTGCCAGCAGTTCCTCTCCGGGCCCAGGGGATTCACCCCTCCACTTT. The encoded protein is CASSSSPGPGDSPLHF.

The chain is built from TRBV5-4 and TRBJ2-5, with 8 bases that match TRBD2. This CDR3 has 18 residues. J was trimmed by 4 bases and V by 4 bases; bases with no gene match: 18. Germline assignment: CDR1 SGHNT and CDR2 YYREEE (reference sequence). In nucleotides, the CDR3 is TGTGCCAGCAGCAACCCAAATTCTCGGGGGGGAGGTGGAGAGACCCAGTACTTC. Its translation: CASSNPNSRGGGGETQYF. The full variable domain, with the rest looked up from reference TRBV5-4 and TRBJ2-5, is ETGVTQSPTHLIKTRGQQVTLRCSSQSGHNTVSWYQQALGQGPQFIFQYYREEENGRGNFPPRFSGLQFPNYSSELNVNALELDDSALYLCASSNPNSRGGGGETQYFGPGTRLLVL.

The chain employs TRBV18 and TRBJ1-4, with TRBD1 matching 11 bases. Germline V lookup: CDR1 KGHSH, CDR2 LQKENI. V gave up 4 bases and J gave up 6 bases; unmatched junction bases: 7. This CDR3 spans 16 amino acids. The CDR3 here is CASSRRAGQGDEKLFF. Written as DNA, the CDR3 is TGTGCCAGCTCACGTCGGGCGGGACAGGGGGATGAAAAACTGTTTTTT.

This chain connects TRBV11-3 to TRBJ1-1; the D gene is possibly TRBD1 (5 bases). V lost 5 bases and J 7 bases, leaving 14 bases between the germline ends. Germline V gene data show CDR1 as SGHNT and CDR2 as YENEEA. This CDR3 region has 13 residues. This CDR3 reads CASSPGQGFEAFF. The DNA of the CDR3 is TGTGCCAGCAGCCCCGGACAAGGATTTGAAGCTTTCTTT. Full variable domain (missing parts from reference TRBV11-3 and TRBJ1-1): EAGVVQSPRYKIIEKKQPVAFWCNPISGHNTLYWYLQNLGQGPELLIRYENEEAVDDSQLPKDRFSAERLKGVDSTLKIQPAELGDSAVYLCASSPGQGFEAFFGQGTRLTVV.

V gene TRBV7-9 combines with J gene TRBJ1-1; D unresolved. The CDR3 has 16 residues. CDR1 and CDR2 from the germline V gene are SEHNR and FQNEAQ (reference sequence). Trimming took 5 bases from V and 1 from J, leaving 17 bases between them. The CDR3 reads CASSRHFTHTNTEAFF. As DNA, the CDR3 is TGTGCCAGCAGCCGACACTTTACACACACGAACACTGAAGCTTTCTTT.

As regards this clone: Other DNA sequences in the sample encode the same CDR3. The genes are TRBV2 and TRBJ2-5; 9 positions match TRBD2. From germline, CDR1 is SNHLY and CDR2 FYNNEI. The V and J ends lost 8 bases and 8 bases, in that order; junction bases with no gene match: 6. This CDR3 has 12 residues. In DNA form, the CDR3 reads TGTGCCAGCGTGGCGGGGGGGGAAACCCAGTACTTC. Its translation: CASVAGGETQYF.

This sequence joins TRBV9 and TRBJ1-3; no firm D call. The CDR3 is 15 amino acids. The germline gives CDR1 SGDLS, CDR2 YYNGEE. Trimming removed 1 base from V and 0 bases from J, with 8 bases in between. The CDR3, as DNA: TGTGCCAGCAGCGTACACGGACTCTCTGGAAACACCATATATTTT. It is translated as CASSVHGLSGNTIYF.

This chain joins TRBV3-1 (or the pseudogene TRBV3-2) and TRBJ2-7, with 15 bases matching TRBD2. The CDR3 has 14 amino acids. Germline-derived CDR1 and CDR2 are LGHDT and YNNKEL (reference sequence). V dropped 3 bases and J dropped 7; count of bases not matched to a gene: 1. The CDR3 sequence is CASSQGLAGGEQYF. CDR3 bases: TGTGCCAGCAGCCAGGGACTAGCGGGGGGAGAGCAGTACTTC.

The CDR3 region has the DNA TGTGCCAGCAGAAGGACTATCCAGGAGACCCAGTACTTC. This encodes CASRRTIQETQYF. The rearrangement uses TRBV6-5 and TRBJ2-5, with D perhaps TRBD2 (6 bases). Trimming took 6 bases from V and 5 from J, leaving 13 bases between them. Germline lookup yields CDR1 MNHEY and CDR2 SVGAGI. This CDR3 spans 13 amino acids.

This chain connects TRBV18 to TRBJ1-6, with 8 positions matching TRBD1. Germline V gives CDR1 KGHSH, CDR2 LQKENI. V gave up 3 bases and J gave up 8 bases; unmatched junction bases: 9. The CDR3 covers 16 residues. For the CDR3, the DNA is TGTGCCAGCTCACCGCCCCGACAGGGGCCGGATTCACCCCTCCACTTT. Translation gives CASSPPRQGPDSPLHF.

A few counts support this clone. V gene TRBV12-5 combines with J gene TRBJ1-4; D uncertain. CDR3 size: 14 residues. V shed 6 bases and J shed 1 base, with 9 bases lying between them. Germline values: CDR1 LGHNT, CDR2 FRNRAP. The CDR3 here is CASGPGITNEKLFF. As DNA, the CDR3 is TGTGCTAGTGGCCCCGGGATAACTAATGAAAAACTGTTTTTT.

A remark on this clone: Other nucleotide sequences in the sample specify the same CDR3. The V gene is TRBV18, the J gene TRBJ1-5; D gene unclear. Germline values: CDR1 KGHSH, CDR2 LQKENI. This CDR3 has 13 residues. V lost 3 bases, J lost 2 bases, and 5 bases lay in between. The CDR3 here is CASSPGGNQPQHF. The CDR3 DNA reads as TGTGCCAGCTCACCGGGAGGCAATCAGCCCCAGCATTTT.

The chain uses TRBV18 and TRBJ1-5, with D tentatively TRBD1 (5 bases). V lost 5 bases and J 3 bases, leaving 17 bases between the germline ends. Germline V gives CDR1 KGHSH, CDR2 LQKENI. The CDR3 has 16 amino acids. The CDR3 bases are TGTGCCAGCTCAGGCGGCGACAGACCCTACAATCAGCCCCAGCATTTT. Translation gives CASSGGDRPYNQPQHF.

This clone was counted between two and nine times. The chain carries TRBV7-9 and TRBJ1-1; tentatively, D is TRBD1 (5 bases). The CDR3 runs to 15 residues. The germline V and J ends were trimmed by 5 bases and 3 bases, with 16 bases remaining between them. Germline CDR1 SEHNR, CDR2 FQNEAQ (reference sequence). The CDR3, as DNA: TGTGCCAGCAGCGACCCCCGGGACTCGCACACTGAAGCTTTCTTT. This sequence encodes CASSDPRDSHTEAFF.

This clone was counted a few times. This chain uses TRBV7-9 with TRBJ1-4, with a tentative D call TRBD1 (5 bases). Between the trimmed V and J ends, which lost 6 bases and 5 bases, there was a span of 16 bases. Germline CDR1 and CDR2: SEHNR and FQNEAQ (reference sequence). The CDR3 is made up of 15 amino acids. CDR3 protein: CASRDKNRLNEKLFF. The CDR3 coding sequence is TGTGCCAGCAGGGACAAAAACAGGCTAAATGAAAAACTGTTTTTT.

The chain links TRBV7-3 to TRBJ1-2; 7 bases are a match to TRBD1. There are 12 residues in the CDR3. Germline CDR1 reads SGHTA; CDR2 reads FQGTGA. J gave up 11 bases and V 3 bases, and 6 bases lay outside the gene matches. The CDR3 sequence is CASSFVGGAYTF. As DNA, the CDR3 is TGTGCCAGCAGCTTTGTAGGGGGCGCGTACACCTTC.

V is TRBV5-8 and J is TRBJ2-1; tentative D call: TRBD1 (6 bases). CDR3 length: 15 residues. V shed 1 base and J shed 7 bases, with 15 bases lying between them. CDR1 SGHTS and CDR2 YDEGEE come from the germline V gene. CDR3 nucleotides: TGTGCCAGCAGCTTGAGGGGGATGGGTCGGAATGAGCAGTTCTTC. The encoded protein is CASSLRGMGRNEQFF. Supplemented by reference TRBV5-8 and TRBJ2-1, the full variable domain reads EAGVTQSPTHLIKTRGQQATLRCSPISGHTSVYWYQQALGLGLQFLLWYDEGEERNRGNFPPRFSGRQFPNYSSELNVNALELEDSALYLCASSLRGMGRNEQFFGPGTRLTVL.